These 9 T cell receptor beta chains originate from one sample sequenced in a study of CD8+CD57+ T cells in acquired aplastic anemia. Template material for TCR beta VDJ and CDR3 profiling consisted of genomic DNA. TCRdb called the reads again in MiXCR, with one record for every CDR3 protein. The sample includes hundreds of thousands of distinct CDR3 sequences, about a third of them seen just once. Sequencing was done on patients that had shown CD8+CD57+ cell expansion by flow cytometry. Source material: sorted CD4+, CD8+, or CD8+CD57+ T cells (not recorded which) from PBMCs. The source of these receptors is a human donor with aplastic anemia.

The rearrangement links TRBV5-1 to TRBJ1-1; the D gene is possibly TRBD1 (6 bases). This CDR3 is 14 amino acids long. Germline values: CDR1 SGHRS, CDR2 YFSETQ. The V end lost 2 bases, the J end lost 7 bases, and 15 bases lay between the germline ends. The CDR3 spells CASSLDRTASEAFF. CDR3 nucleotides: TGCGCCAGCAGCTTAGATAGGACAGCCAGTGAAGCTTTCTTT.

This clonotype turned up a few times. The chain has TRBV10-3 and TRBJ1-1; tentative D call: TRBD1 (6 bases). The CDR3 is 10 amino acids. The ends were cut back, 10 bases at V and 8 bases at J, with 11 bases in the middle. The germline CDR1 and CDR2 sequences are ENHRY and SYGVKD. The CDR3 reads CASSRGEAFF. CDR3 coding DNA: TGTGCCAGCAGCAGGGGCGAAGCTTTCTTT.

V usage is TRBV2 and J usage is TRBJ2-1; 9 nucleotides agree with TRBD1. CDR1 is SNHLY and CDR2 is FYNNEI in the germline V gene. The J segment lost 5 bases and the V segment lost 6 bases, leaving 8 bases of the junction unmatched. This CDR3 comprises 15 residues. CDR3 loop: CASSSDRGNHNEQFF. The CDR3, as DNA: TGTGCCAGCAGCTCCGACAGGGGGAATCACAATGAGCAGTTCTTC.

This clonotype was detected many times. The chain couples TRBV10-3 to TRBJ1-5; the match to TRBD1 covers 11 bases. Trimming at V came to 6 bases and at J to 4 bases, leaving 17 bases not matched to a gene. Germline V gene sequence: CDR1 ENHRY, CDR2 SYGVKD. The CDR3 consists of 19 residues. The CDR3 region is CAISNYKFGQGAINQPQHF. DNA of the CDR3: TGTGCCATCAGCAACTACAAGTTTGGACAGGGGGCGATAAATCAGCCCCAGCATTTT.

Concerning this clonotype: A much larger clonotype is one base distant, so this may be a read error. In this CDR3 the conserved last residue, phenylalanine or tryptophan, is missing, so a read error is likely. The chain recombines TRBV9 with TRBJ2-7, with TRBD2 matching 7 bases. The CDR3 consists of 16 residues. The V gene's germline CDR1 is SGDLS and CDR2 YYNGEE. V shed 0 bases and J 0 bases; nucleotides not matched to a gene: 6. CDR3 in amino acids: CASSVEASGNSYEQYL. CDR3 nucleotides: TGTGCCAGCAGCGTAGAGGCTAGCGGAAACTCCTACGAGCAGTACCTC.

The V gene is TRBV5-6, the J gene TRBJ2-7; 7 bases agree with TRBD1. Germline lookup yields CDR1 SGHDT and CDR2 YYEEEE. The CDR3 runs 14 residues. The J segment lost 8 bases and the V segment lost 4 bases, leaving 12 bases of the junction unmatched. The CDR3 nucleotides are TGTGCCAGCAGCCTACCAAGGGACAGCGAAAAGCAGTACTTC. Protein: CASSLPRDSEKQYF.

The V call is TRBV7-9, the J call TRBJ2-5; D ambiguous. V was clipped by 3 bases and J by 0 bases, with 5 bases between them. The CDR3 runs to 13 residues. Germline CDR1 is SEHNR and CDR2 is FQNEAQ (reference sequence). CDR3 residues: CASSFSDQETQYF. The CDR3 nucleotides are TGTGCCAGCAGCTTTAGTGACCAAGAGACCCAGTACTTC.

At least ten counts were recorded for this clonotype. The chain combines TRBV24-1 with TRBJ2-1, with 9 bases matching TRBD1. With 4 bases clipped from V and 16 bases from J, the junction kept 7 bases outside the gene matches. The CDR3 covers 12 residues. Per the germline V gene, CDR1 is KGHDR and CDR2 is SFDVKD. The CDR3 sequence: CATSDTGTGFFF. The CDR3 DNA reads TGTGCCACCAGTGACACCGGGACAGGGTTTTTCTTC.

This clonotype was observed a handful of times. This chain links TRBV12-3 or TRBV12-4 with TRBJ1-5; 7 bases agree with TRBD1. The ends lost 5 bases at V and 1 base at J; junction bases unmatched: 5. The CDR3 extends over 15 amino acids. CDR3 nucleotides: TGTGCCAGCAGTAACAGGGGTAAAAGCAATCAGCCCCAGCATTTT. The encoded protein is CASSNRGKSNQPQHF.